Sequencing of this TCR beta chain was carried out in a study of response to subunit inactivated influenza vaccine. Overall study findings and caveats: Authors suggested seasonal influenza vaccinations each recruit few new T cells.

This clonotype has a count of ten or more. Its antigen is not identified. Germline CDR1 reads MNHEY; CDR2 reads SMNVEV (reference sequence). The CDR3 loop spans 13 amino acids. The V and J ends lost 1 base and 2 bases respectively, with 6 bases between them. TCRdb re-called the RT-PCR reads with MiXCR, one entry per CDR3 protein. The sample yields about 240,000 distinct CDR3 sequences, roughly an eighth seen once. The material was non-naive T cells sorted from PBMCs, obtained 14 days before vaccination. The sequence was collected from a man aged 45 to 65 who received an inactivated influenza vaccine. The V gene is TRBV27, the J gene TRBJ2-7; a possible D gene is TRBD2 (5 bases). As DNA, the CDR3 is TGTGCCAGCAGTTTATTCGGGACCTACGAGCAGTACTTC. This sequence encodes CASSLFGTYEQYF.